Reported below is one T cell receptor beta chain. Data came from immunoSEQ multiplex PCR; TCRdb stores just in-frame clones and leaves some out. The table shows 70,000 to 85,000 clones, with 65% to 90% occurring only once. These data are taken from a study of OX40 agonist ivuxolimab in advanced cancers. Germline CDR1 is MNHEY and CDR2 is SVGAGI. The junction had 8 bases not matched to a gene; V was cut back by 2 bases and J by 10 bases. This CDR3 is built from 14 residues. This sequence was found in an adult with an advanced solid tumor such as melanoma, head and neck, liver or kidney cancer. Sequenced here: CD4+ or CD8+ T cells sorted from blood, sampled in a trial of the OX40 agonist ivuxolimab. This chain joins TRBV6-5 and TRBJ2-1; the match to TRBD1 covers 7 bases. The CDR3 spells CASSYVKTGVEQFF. The DNA for the CDR3 is TGTGCCAGCAGTTACGTAAAAACAGGGGTCGAGCAGTTCTTC.